Each of the 8 T cell receptor beta chains below was sequenced from the same sample in a study of T cells in localized non-small cell lung cancer. Profiled with immunoSEQ multiplex PCR; TCRdb holds only in-frame clones, not every one. The sample yields tens of thousands of clones, around 83% seen once. The sequencing here drew on peripheral blood, taken before any cancer treatment. These receptors all come from a female donor aged 60 or older with stage II squamous cell lung carcinoma.

J is TRBJ1-1 and V is TRBV5-1, with 8 positions matching TRBD1. The CDR3 runs 17 residues. The junction had 11 bases not matched to a gene; V was cut back by 3 bases and J by 1 base. Germline assignment: CDR1 SGHRS and CDR2 YFSETQ. The CDR3 DNA reads as TGCGCCAGCAGCTCGTTGGACAGGGCCGTAGGGAACACTGAAGCTTTCTTT. Translation gives CASSSLDRAVGNTEAFF. The variable domain in full, with the rest retrieved from reference TRBV5-1 and TRBJ1-1, is KAGVTQTPRYLIKTRGQQVTLSCSPISGHRSVSWYQQTPGQGLQFLFEYFSETQRNKGNFPGRFSGRQFSNSRSEMNVSTLELGDSALYLCASSSLDRAVGNTEAFFGQGTRLTVV.

The V call is TRBV7-3, the J call TRBJ1-6; no clear D. Between the trimmed V and J ends, which lost 8 bases and 10 bases, there was a span of 18 bases. The V gene's germline CDR1 is SGHTA and CDR2 FQGTGA. The CDR3 totals 14 residues. CDR3 residues: CASRKDVRESPLHF. DNA of the CDR3: TGTGCCAGCCGAAAAGATGTACGGGAATCACCCCTCCACTTT.

The V gene is TRBV6-5, the J gene TRBJ1-1, with unresolved D. CDR3 size: 13 residues. Germline loops: CDR1 MNHEY, CDR2 SVGAGI. Trimming took 6 bases from V and 1 from J, leaving 9 bases between them. DNA of the CDR3: TGTGCCAGCAGGCAAGGCAGGAACACTGAAGCTTTCTTT. Protein: CASRQGRNTEAFF.

This clone was detected ten times or more. The V and J genes are TRBV9 and TRBJ1-1; no reliable D call. The CDR3 has 14 amino acids. Trimming took 6 bases from V and 4 from J, leaving 16 bases between them. Per germline, CDR1 SGDLS and CDR2 YYNGEE. The CDR3 here is CASTPTASSTEAFF. CDR3 DNA sequence: TGTGCCAGCACCCCTACGGCCTCGAGCACTGAAGCTTTCTTT.

The J gene is TRBJ2-1, the V gene TRBV4-2; D possibly uses TRBD1 or TRBD2 (5 bases each). The CDR3 runs 16 residues. Per the germline V gene, CDR1 is LGHNA and CDR2 is YNFKEQ. The V end was cut by 4 bases, the J end by 6 bases, with 19 bases between. The CDR3 reads CASSPRRESSLNEQFF. The CDR3 DNA follows: TGTGCCAGCAGCCCCCGCAGGGAATCTAGCCTCAATGAGCAGTTCTTC.

The chain links TRBV12-5 to TRBJ2-5, with 10 positions matching TRBD1. This CDR3 has 17 residues. V dropped 1 base and J dropped 5; count of bases not matched to a gene: 10. Germline loops: CDR1 LGHNT, CDR2 FRNRAP. The CDR3, as DNA: TGTGCTAGTGGTTTGGCCGCCGGGACAGGGGCGCTTGAGACCCAGTACTTC. Protein product: CASGLAAGTGALETQYF.

V gene TRBV10-3 combines with J gene TRBJ2-5; no clear D. With 7 bases removed from V and 4 bases from J, the gap between germline ends came to 10 bases. The germline V gene encodes CDR1 ENHRY and CDR2 SYGVKD. The CDR3 extends over 12 amino acids. The CDR3 DNA reads as TGTGCCATCAACGGGCCAGGAGAGACCCAGTACTTC. It yields the protein CAINGPGETQYF.

This clone has just one count. This rearrangement joins TRBV27 to TRBJ2-5, with 9 bases lining up with TRBD1. Trimming cost V 5 bases and J 4 bases; bases outside gene matches: 5. CDR1 MNHEY and CDR2 SMNVEV come from the germline V gene (reference sequence). The CDR3 length is 14 residues. CDR3 in amino acids: CASSLGTGSETQYF. For the CDR3, the DNA is TGTGCCAGCAGTCTAGGGACAGGGTCAGAGACCCAGTACTTC.